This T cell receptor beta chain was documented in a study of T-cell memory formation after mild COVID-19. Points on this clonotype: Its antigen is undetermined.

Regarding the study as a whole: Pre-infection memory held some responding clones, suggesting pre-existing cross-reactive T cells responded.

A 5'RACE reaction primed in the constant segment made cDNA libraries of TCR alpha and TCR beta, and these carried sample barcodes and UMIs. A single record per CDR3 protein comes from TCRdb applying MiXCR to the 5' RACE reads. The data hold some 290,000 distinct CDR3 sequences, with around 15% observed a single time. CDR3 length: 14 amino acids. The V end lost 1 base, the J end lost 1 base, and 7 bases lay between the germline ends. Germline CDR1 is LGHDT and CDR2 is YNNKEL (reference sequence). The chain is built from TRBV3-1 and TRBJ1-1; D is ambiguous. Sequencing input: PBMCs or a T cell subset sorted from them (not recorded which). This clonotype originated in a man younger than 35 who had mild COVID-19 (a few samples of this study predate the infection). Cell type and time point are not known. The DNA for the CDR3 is TGTGCCAGCAGCCAAGGGAATGGGAACACTGAAGCTTTCTTT. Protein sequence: CASSQGNGNTEAFF.